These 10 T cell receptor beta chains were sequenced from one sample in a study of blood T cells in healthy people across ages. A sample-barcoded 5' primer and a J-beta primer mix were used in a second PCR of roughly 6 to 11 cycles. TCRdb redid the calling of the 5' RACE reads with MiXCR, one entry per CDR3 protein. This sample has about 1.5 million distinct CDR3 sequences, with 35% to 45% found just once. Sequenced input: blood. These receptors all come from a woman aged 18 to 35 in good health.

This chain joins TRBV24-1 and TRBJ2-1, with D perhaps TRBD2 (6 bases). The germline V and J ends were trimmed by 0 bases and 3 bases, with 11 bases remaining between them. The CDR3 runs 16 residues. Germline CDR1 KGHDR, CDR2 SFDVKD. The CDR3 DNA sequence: TGTGCCACCAGTGATTTGCGGAGGGACTTCTACAATGAGCAGTTCTTC. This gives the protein CATSDLRRDFYNEQFF.

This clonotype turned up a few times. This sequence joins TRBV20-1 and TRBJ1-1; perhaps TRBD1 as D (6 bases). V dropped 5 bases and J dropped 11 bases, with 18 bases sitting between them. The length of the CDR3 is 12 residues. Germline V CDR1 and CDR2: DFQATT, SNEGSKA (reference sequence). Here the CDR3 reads CSAPGRGLGAFF. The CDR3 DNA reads TGCAGTGCTCCGGGGCGGGGGCTTGGGGCTTTCTTT.

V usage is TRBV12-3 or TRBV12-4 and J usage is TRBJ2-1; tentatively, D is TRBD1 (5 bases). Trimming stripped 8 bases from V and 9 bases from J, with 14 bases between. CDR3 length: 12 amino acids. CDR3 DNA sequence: TGTGCCAGCGGGGCAGGAACTACTGAGCAGTTCTTC. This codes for CASGAGTTEQFF.

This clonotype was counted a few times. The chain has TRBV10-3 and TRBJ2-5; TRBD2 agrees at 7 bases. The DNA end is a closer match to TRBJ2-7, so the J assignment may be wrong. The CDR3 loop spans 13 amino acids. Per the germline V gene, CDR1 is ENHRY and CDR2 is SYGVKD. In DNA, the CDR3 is TGTGCCATCAGTGAGGCTAGCGGCGACGAGCAGTACTTC. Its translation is CAISEASGDEQYF.

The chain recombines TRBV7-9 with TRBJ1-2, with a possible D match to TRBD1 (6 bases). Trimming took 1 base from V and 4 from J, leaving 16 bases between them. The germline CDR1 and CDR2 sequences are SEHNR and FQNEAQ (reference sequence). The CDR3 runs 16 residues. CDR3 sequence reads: CASSLGTAGSSYGYTF. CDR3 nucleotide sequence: TGTGCCAGCAGCTTAGGGACAGCGGGGTCGTCCTATGGCTACACCTTC.

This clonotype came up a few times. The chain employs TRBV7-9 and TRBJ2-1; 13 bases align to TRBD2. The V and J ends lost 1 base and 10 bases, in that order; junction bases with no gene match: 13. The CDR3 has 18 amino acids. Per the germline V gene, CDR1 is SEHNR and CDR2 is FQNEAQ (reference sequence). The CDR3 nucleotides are TGTGCCAGCAGCTTAGGAGGGACTAGCGGGATCACCCCCAGAGAGCAGTTCTTC. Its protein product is CASSLGGTSGITPREQFF.

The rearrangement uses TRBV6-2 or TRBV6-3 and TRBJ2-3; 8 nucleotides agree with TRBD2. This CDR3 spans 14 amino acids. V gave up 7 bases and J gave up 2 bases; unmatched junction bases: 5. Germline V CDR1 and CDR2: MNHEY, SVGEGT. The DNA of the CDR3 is TGTGCCAGCATGCGGGGACTAGACACAGATACGCAGTATTTT. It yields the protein CASMRGLDTDTQYF.

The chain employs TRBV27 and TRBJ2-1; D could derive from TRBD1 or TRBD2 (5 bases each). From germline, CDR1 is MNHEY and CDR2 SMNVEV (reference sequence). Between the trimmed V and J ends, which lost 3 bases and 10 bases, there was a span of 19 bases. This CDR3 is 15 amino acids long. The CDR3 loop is CASSFRDLDPTEQFF. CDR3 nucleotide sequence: TGTGCCAGCAGTTTCCGGGACCTCGACCCTACGGAGCAGTTCTTC.

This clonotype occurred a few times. CDR3 in DNA: TGTGCCACCAGCAGAGATCAAGCTCGCACAGATACGCAGTATTTT. The encoded protein is CATSRDQARTDTQYF. V gene TRBV15 combines with J gene TRBJ2-3; D gene uncertain. Trimming left V 0 bases short and J 1 base short, with 8 bases between. Germline CDR1 is LNHNV and CDR2 is YYDKDF (reference sequence). The CDR3 consists of 15 residues.

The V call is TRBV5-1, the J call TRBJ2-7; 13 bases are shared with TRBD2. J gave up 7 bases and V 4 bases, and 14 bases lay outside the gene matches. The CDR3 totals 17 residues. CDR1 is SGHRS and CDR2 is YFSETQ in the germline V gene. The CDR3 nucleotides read TGCGCCAGCAGCCTGGGAGGACTAGCGGGAGCAAGAGATGAGCAGTACTTC. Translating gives CASSLGGLAGARDEQYF.